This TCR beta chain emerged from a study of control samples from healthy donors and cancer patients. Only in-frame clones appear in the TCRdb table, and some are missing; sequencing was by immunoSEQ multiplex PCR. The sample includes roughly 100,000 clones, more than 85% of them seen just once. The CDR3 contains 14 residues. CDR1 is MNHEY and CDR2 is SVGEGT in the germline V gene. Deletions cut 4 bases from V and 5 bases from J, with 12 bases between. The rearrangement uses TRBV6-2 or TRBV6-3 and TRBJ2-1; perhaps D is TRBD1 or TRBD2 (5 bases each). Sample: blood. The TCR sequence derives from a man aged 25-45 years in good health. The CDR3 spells CASSWDGGNNEQFF. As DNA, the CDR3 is TGTGCCAGCAGTTGGGACGGAGGTAACAATGAGCAGTTCTTC.